This TCR beta chain emerged from a study of cytomegalovirus exposure and HLA in healthy donors. Whole-study results and caveats: Common viral pathogens seemed, in a later analysis, to connect with several of the most significant clusters. In an earlier analysis, in around 590 donors, most V segments appeared productive either ~87% or ~30% of the time.

Concerning this clone: Its antigen is not known.

60 Vbeta and 13 Jbeta primers were used in PCR. The method was immunoSEQ multiplex PCR; TCRdb's version includes in-frame clones alone and lacks a portion of them. Here the sample spans over 200,000 clones, about 80% being singletons. Germline values: CDR1 SGHNT, CDR2 YYREEE (reference sequence). CDR3 length: 14 amino acids. J gave up 4 bases and V 4 bases, and 5 bases lay outside the gene matches. Sequenced: PBMCs. The source of this sequence is a male donor in good health and CMV-seronegative. This chain joins TRBV5-4 and TRBJ2-3; 8 bases line up with TRBD1. The CDR3, as DNA: TGTGCCAGCAGCCTGACAGGGGTATCAGATACGCAGTATTTT. Residues: CASSLTGVSDTQYF.